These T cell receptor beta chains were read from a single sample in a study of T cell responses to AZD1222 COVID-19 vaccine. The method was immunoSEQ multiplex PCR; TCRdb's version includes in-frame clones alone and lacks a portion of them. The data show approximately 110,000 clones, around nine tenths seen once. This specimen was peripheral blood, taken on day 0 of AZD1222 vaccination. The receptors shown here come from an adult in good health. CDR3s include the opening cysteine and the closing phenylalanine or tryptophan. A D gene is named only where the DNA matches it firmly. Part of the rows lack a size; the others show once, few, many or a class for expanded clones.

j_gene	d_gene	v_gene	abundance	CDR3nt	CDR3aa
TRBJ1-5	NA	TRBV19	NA	TGTGCCAGTAGGGGGGCCTGGGGTAGCAATCAGCCCCAGCATTTT	CASRGAWGSNQPQHF
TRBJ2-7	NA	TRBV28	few	TGTGCCAGCAGTCCCCGGCCCAACTCCTACGAGCAGTACTTC	CASSPRPNSYEQYF
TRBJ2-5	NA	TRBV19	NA	TGTGCCAGTAGTATACTGCCAGGGGCGAGCGAGACCCAGTACTTC	CASSILPGASETQYF
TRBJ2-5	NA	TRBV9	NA	TGTGCCAGCAGCGTAGGGGCTGATGAGACCCAGTACTTC	CASSVGADETQYF
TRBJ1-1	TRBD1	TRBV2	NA	TGTGCCAGCAGTGAAGGAAGGACAGGGGGCTCTGAAGCTTTCTTT	CASSEGRTGGSEAFF
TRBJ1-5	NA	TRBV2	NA	TGTGCCAGTCAAGGGGAAAAGGGAAATCAGCCCCAGCATTTT	CASQGEKGNQPQHF
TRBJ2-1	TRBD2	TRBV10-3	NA	TGTGCCATCAGAGGCGGGACTAGCGGGAAAAATGAGCAGTTCTTC	CAIRGGTSGKNEQFF
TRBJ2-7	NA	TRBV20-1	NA	TGCAGTGCTAACCAGAACCGGGAGCAGTACTTC	CSANQNREQYF
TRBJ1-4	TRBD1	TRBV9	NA	TGTGCCAGCAGCCCCGGGACAGTTAATGAAAAACTGTTTTTT	CASSPGTVNEKLFF
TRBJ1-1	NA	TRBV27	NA	TGTGCCAGCAGTTTTCTAGTTGGAACTGAAGCTTTCTTT	CASSFLVGTEAFF
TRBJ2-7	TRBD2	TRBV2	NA	TGTGCCAGCAGCCGGGGGGGCGAGCAGTACTTC	CASSRGGEQYF
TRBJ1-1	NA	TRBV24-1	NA	TGTGCCACCAGTGATCCAGGGGTTAGGGCTTTCTTT	CATSDPGVRAFF
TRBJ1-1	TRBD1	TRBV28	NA	TGTGCCGCCCGCAGGACAGGGGGCCGGGACACTGAAGCTTTCTTT	CAARRTGGRDTEAFF
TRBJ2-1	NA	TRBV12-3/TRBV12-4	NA	TGTGCCAGCAGCCCGGTACCATCCGAGCAGTTCTTC	CASSPVPSEQFF